These 19 T cell receptor beta chains were sequenced from one sample in a study of cytomegalovirus exposure and HLA in healthy donors. The PCR contained 60 Vbeta and 13 Jbeta primers. The data were produced by immunoSEQ multiplex PCR, yet TCRdb's version contains in-frame clones alone and is incomplete. The repertoire holds 55,000 to 80,000 clones, with about 72% as singletons. Sequenced input: PBMCs. Receptors originate from a man aged 40-50 years in good health and CMV-seropositive.

This clone was picked up a small number of times. The chain carries TRBV28 and TRBJ1-3; 7 nucleotides match TRBD1. This CDR3 is built from 16 residues. Trimming at V came to 7 bases and at J to 2 bases, leaving 11 bases not matched to a gene. Germline V gene sequence: CDR1 MDHEN, CDR2 SYDVKM. Here the CDR3 DNA reads TGTGCCAGCACCTTGCTCTTGACAGGGACTGGAAACACCATATATTTT. Protein product: CASTLLLTGTGNTIYF.

This chain links TRBV27 with TRBJ1-4, with 10 positions matching TRBD1. V shed 3 bases and J 8 bases; nucleotides not matched to a gene: 9. CDR3 length: 16 residues. Germline V gives CDR1 MNHEY, CDR2 SMNVEV (reference sequence). The CDR3 DNA sequence: TGTGCCAGCAGTTTCTATCAGGGACAGGGGTCCGAAAAACTGTTTTTT. Amino acids: CASSFYQGQGSEKLFF.

With regard to this clone: Other DNA sequences in this specimen translate into the identical CDR3. The V gene is TRBV11-3, the J gene TRBJ2-3, with 8 bases identical to TRBD2. This CDR3 contains 15 residues. V dropped 5 bases and J dropped 2; count of bases not matched to a gene: 6. Germline V lookup: CDR1 SGHNT, CDR2 YENEEA. The DNA for the CDR3 is TGTGCCAGCAGCCCGTTAGCGGGGCTCACAGATACGCAGTATTTT. This sequence encodes CASSPLAGLTDTQYF.

The chain recombines TRBV4-3 with TRBJ1-2; D might be TRBD1 (5 bases). The CDR3 contains 15 residues. From germline, CDR1 is LGHNA and CDR2 YSLEER. Trimming took 0 bases from V and 5 from J, leaving 13 bases between them. CDR3 DNA: TGCGCCAGCAGCCAAGATCTGGGCGGGGGGTATGGCTACACCTTC. Translated: CASSQDLGGGYGYTF.

V and J are TRBV6-6 and TRBJ1-1; TRBD1 matches at 7 bases. The germline CDR1 and CDR2 sequences are MNHNY and SVGAGI (reference sequence). The CDR3 totals 14 residues. After removal of 7 bases from V and 1 base from J, the junction contained 6 bases not matched to a gene. DNA of the CDR3: TGTGCCAGCACCTCCGGGACAGAGAACACTGAAGCTTTCTTT. Translation gives CASTSGTENTEAFF.

The rearrangement uses TRBV14 and TRBJ2-7, with D perhaps matching TRBD1 (6 bases). Trimming took 1 base from V and 3 from J, leaving 13 bases between them. Germline values: CDR1 SGHDN, CDR2 FVKESK. CDR3 size: 15 residues. The CDR3, as DNA: TGTGCCAGCAGCCAAGGAGCCCGACAGGTCTACGAGCAGTACTTC. Translating gives CASSQGARQVYEQYF.

This clone has just a few counts. The rearrangement uses TRBV1 and TRBJ2-3; whether TRBD2, the table's D call, matches the DNA was not checked. TRBV1 is a pseudogene locus. This CDR3 is built from 14 residues. CDR3 sequence reads: CTSPAGIPTDTQYF. As DNA, the CDR3 is TGCACCAGCCCAGCGGGGATTCCCACAGATACGCAGTATTTT.

This clone was detected once. The rearrangement uses TRBV28 and TRBJ2-7, with a weak D call TRBD1 (6 bases). The CDR3 sequence is 11 residues long. V lost 7 bases and J lost 7, with 11 bases in between. In germline, CDR1 is MDHEN, CDR2 SYDVKM. DNA of the CDR3: TGTGCCAGCACACAGGGCTTAGAGCAGTACTTC. Translation gives CASTQGLEQYF.

The chain is built from TRBV6-5 and TRBJ1-1, with D possibly TRBD1 on 5 matching bases. With 2 bases removed from V and 8 bases from J, the gap between germline ends came to 12 bases. In germline, CDR1 is MNHEY, CDR2 SVGAGI. The CDR3 runs to 13 residues. This CDR3 reads CASSYGDSQEAFF. CDR3 DNA sequence: TGTGCCAGCAGTTACGGAGACAGCCAAGAAGCTTTCTTT.

The chain carries TRBV6-1 and TRBJ1-1, with D possibly being TRBD1 (6 bases). The CDR3 covers 12 residues. V lost 2 bases, J lost 8 bases, and 9 bases lay in between. Germline CDR1 is MNHNS and CDR2 is SASEGT. The CDR3 is CASSEMGTEAFF. DNA of the CDR3: TGTGCCAGCAGTGAAATGGGGACAGAAGCTTTCTTT.

V gene TRBV2 combines with J gene TRBJ1-1; D gene uncertain. The germline CDR1 and CDR2 sequences are SNHLY and FYNNEI. V was clipped by 4 bases and J by 1 base, with 7 bases between them. This CDR3 comprises 13 residues. The CDR3 here is CASSGQRNTEAFF. The CDR3 DNA reads TGTGCCAGCAGTGGGCAACGGAACACTGAAGCTTTCTTT.

This chain connects TRBV28 to TRBJ1-1, with D unclear. V was cut by 6 bases and J by 1 base, with 12 bases left in between. This CDR3 is built from 14 residues. Germline V gene sequence: CDR1 MDHEN, CDR2 SYDVKM. The CDR3 reads CASSVQRENTEAFF. CDR3 coding DNA: TGTGCCAGCAGCGTACAGAGAGAGAACACTGAAGCTTTCTTT.

The chain recombines TRBV2 with TRBJ2-1; possibly TRBD1 for D (6 bases). This CDR3 has 13 residues. Trimming left V 3 bases short and J 6 bases short, with 9 bases between. Germline V gives CDR1 SNHLY, CDR2 FYNNEI. The CDR3 here is CASSDRGRNEQFF. The CDR3 coding sequence is TGTGCCAGCAGTGACAGGGGCCGCAATGAGCAGTTCTTC.

The chain recombines TRBV5-4 with TRBJ2-7; TRBD1 might be the D (7 bases). Germline V gene data show CDR1 as SGHNT and CDR2 as YYREEE (reference sequence). The CDR3 totals 18 residues. The germline V and J ends were trimmed by 0 bases and 3 bases, with 22 bases remaining between them. The CDR3 DNA is TGTGCCAGCAGCTTGGTAGGGGGGTTAAGGGGGCGAGGCTACGAGCAGTACTTC. This sequence encodes CASSLVGGLRGRGYEQYF.

J is TRBJ2-5 and V is TRBV5-6; 10 bases align to TRBD2. The junction had 8 bases not matched to a gene; V was cut back by 4 bases and J by 5 bases. The germline gives CDR1 SGHDT, CDR2 YYEEEE. This CDR3 has 15 residues. The CDR3 protein is CASSNPAGGGETQYF. CDR3 sequence (DNA): TGTGCCAGCAGCAACCCAGCGGGGGGGGGTGAGACCCAGTACTTC.

The chain is built from TRBV7-8 and TRBJ1-1; D is possibly TRBD1 (6 bases). V lost 5 bases to trimming and J lost 6 bases, with 16 bases between them. From germline, CDR1 is SGHVS and CDR2 FQNEAQ. The CDR3 sequence is 14 residues long. The CDR3 nucleotides read TGTGCCAGCAGCCAGACCACAGGGATGGCTGAAGCTTTCTTT. It encodes CASSQTTGMAEAFF. Full variable domain (missing parts from reference TRBV7-8 and TRBJ1-1): GAGVSQSPRYKVAKRGQDVALRCDPISGHVSLFWYQQALGQGPEFLTYFQNEAQLDKSGLPSDRFFAERPEGSVSTLKIQRTQQEDSAVYLCASSQTTGMAEAFFGQGTRLTVV.

The chain is built from TRBV28 and TRBJ2-7; D perhaps matches TRBD1 (6 bases). The CDR3 is made up of 14 amino acids. Trimming shortened V by 5 bases and J by 0 bases, and 11 bases separated the two germline ends. Germline-derived CDR1 and CDR2 are MDHEN and SYDVKM. CDR3 in DNA: TGTGCCAGCAGTACTACGGACAGCTCCTACGAGCAGTACTTC. It translates to CASSTTDSSYEQYF.

The chain links TRBV7-9 to TRBJ1-6, with TRBD1 identical over 8 bases. The CDR3 runs to 13 residues. Germline V gene lookup returns CDR1 SEHNR and CDR2 FQNEAQ (reference sequence). The junction had 1 base not matched to a gene; V was cut back by 3 bases and J by 9 bases. The CDR3 nucleotides are TGTGCCAGCAGCTTGGACAGGGCTTCACCCCTCCACTTT. It specifies CASSLDRASPLHF. Looking up the rest from reference TRBV7-9 and TRBJ1-6 gives the full variable domain: DTGVSQNPRHKITKRGQNVTFRCDPISEHNRLYWYRQTLGQGPEFLTYFQNEAQLEKSRLLSDRFSAERPKGSFSTLEIQRTEQGDSAMYLCASSLDRASPLHFGNGTRLTVT.

This clone has a handful of counts. The chain is built from TRBV9 and TRBJ1-1, with 7 bases aligning to TRBD1. Germline trimming cut 7 bases from V and 5 bases from J; bases unmatched to any gene: 8. Germline values: CDR1 SGDLS, CDR2 YYNGEE. This CDR3 is 13 amino acids long. As DNA, the CDR3 is TGTGCCAGCTCGTTCAGGGGGATGACTGAAGCTTTCTTT. Translated, it gives CASSFRGMTEAFF.